These 27 T cell receptor beta chains originate from one sample sequenced in a study of identical twins. A single record per CDR3 protein comes from TCRdb applying MiXCR to the 5' RACE reads. The table shows hundreds of thousands of distinct CDR3 sequences, with about 14% occurring only once. Input material: memory (CD45RO+) T cells sorted from blood. Receptors originate from a woman between 18 and 30 years old in good health.

The chain recombines TRBV7-8 with TRBJ1-1; D unresolved. CDR1 SGHVS and CDR2 FQNEAQ come from the germline V gene. The length of the CDR3 is 15 residues. V gave up 5 bases and J gave up 1 base, with 14 bases separating them. The CDR3 nucleotides read TGTGCCAGCAGCCGAGAGACCAGGAGGAACACTGAAGCTTTCTTT. Protein sequence: CASSRETRRNTEAFF.

The rearrangement uses TRBV5-6 and TRBJ2-3; the D gene is possibly TRBD2 (6 bases). The CDR3 extends over 15 amino acids. Trimming left V 4 bases short and J 3 bases short, with 15 bases between. Germline assignment: CDR1 SGHDT and CDR2 YYEEEE. This chain's CDR3 is CASSQTGVWTDTQYF. The CDR3 DNA follows: TGTGCCAGCAGCCAGACGGGGGTTTGGACAGATACGCAGTATTTT. Full variable domain (missing parts from reference TRBV5-6 and TRBJ2-3): DAGVTQSPTHLIKTRGQQVTLRCSPKSGHDTVSWYQQALGQGPQFIFQYYEEEERQRGNFPDRFSGHQFPNYSSELNVNALLLGDSALYLCASSQTGVWTDTQYFGPGTRLTVL.

In this sample, this clonotype turned up a few times. This rearrangement joins TRBV5-1 to TRBJ1-2, with D unresolved. V was shortened by 0 bases and J by 7 bases, with 13 bases between the two germline ends. CDR1 and CDR2 (germline): SGHRS, YFSETQ. The CDR3 totals 14 residues. The CDR3 reads CASSLANSESGYTF. DNA of the CDR3: TGCGCCAGCAGCTTGGCCAATTCGGAGAGTGGCTACACCTTC. Complete variable domain (other parts from reference TRBV5-1 and TRBJ1-2): KAGVTQTPRYLIKTRGQQVTLSCSPISGHRSVSWYQQTPGQGLQFLFEYFSETQRNKGNFPGRFSGRQFSNSRSEMNVSTLELGDSALYLCASSLANSESGYTFGSGTRLTVV.

The chain employs TRBV3-1 and TRBJ2-3; TRBD1 is a possible D gene (6 bases). CDR1 and CDR2 (germline): LGHDT, YNNKEL (reference sequence). V lost 3 bases and J lost 8, with 15 bases in between. The CDR3 extends over 14 amino acids. CDR3 sequence (DNA): TGTGCCAGCAGCCACATGGGCCCCAGGGGTACGCAGTATTTT. Its protein product is CASSHMGPRGTQYF.

This clonotype was seen ten or more times. This chain connects TRBV5-6 to TRBJ2-3, with unresolved D. Looked up from germline, CDR1 is SGHDT and CDR2 is YYEEEE. The CDR3 is 14 residues long. Trimming left V 1 base short and J 2 bases short, with 8 bases between. The CDR3 loop reads CASSLMTHTDTQYF. The CDR3 DNA sequence: TGTGCCAGCAGCTTGATGACCCACACAGATACGCAGTATTTT.

The DNA for the CDR3 is TGTGCCAGCAGCTTGTCCTCCGGGACGGGTTATGGCTACACCTTC. Encoded protein: CASSLSSGTGYGYTF. The chain uses TRBV9 and TRBJ1-2, with D maybe TRBD1 (5 bases). Trimming removed 4 bases from V and 5 bases from J, with 18 bases in between. Per the germline V gene, CDR1 is SGDLS and CDR2 is YYNGEE. This CDR3 is built from 15 residues. Combining the CDR3 with reference TRBV9 and TRBJ1-2 gives the whole variable domain DSGVTQTPKHLITATGQRVTLRCSPRSGDLSVYWYQQSLDQGLQFLIQYYNGEERAKGNILERFSAQQFPDLHSELNLSSLELGDSALYFCASSLSSGTGYGYTFGSGTRLTVV.

The table lists this clonotype with many counts. The chain uses TRBV29-1 and TRBJ2-2; TRBD2 is a possible D gene (6 bases). Per the germline V gene, CDR1 is SQVTM and CDR2 is ANQGSEA. V lost 5 bases and J 2 bases, leaving 12 bases between the germline ends. This CDR3 has 14 amino acids. DNA for the CDR3: TGCAGCGTTTACGGGAGAGAAAACACCGGGGAGCTGTTTTTT. Translated, it gives CSVYGRENTGELFF.

This chain uses TRBV20-1 with TRBJ2-1, with unresolved D. Per the germline V gene, CDR1 is DFQATT and CDR2 is SNEGSKA (reference sequence). The CDR3 sequence is 13 residues long. V was cut by 8 bases and J by 8 bases, with 19 bases left in between. As DNA, the CDR3 is TGCAGTCTCGCCCAGTTAGGGATCGATGAGCAGTTCTTC. Translated, it gives CSLAQLGIDEQFF.

This clonotype showed up just a few times. The chain combines TRBV12-3 or TRBV12-4 with TRBJ1-1; a weak D match, TRBD1 (6 bases). CDR3 length equals 15 residues. Trimming removed 6 bases from V and 6 bases from J, with 20 bases in between. In DNA form, the CDR3 reads TGTGCCAGCAGACCTCTGGCGGGGGCGAGGTCTGAAGCTTTCTTT. Protein sequence: CASRPLAGARSEAFF.

This clonotype was observed a handful of times. This chain uses TRBV7-2 with TRBJ1-2; D uncertain. The ends were cut back, 4 bases at V and 7 bases at J, with 10 bases in the middle. Germline V gives CDR1 SGHTA, CDR2 FQGNSA. The CDR3 contains 12 residues. The CDR3 here is CASSSWGGGYTF. The CDR3 DNA reads as TGTGCCAGCAGCTCATGGGGTGGTGGCTACACCTTC.

This clonotype was observed a few times. The J gene is TRBJ1-5, the V gene TRBV2; 7 bases line up with TRBD1. This CDR3 contains 14 residues. Germline V gives CDR1 SNHLY, CDR2 FYNNEI. J gave up 1 base and V 6 bases, and 3 bases lay outside the gene matches. The CDR3 nucleotides are TGTGCCAGCAGGACAGGGCTAAGCAATCAGCCCCAGCATTTT. Translating gives CASRTGLSNQPQHF. Looking up the rest from reference TRBV2 and TRBJ1-5 gives the full variable domain: EPEVTQTPSHQVTQMGQEVILRCVPISNHLYFYWYRQILGQKVEFLVSFYNNEISEKSEIFDDQFSVERPDGSNFTLKIRSTKLEDSAMYFCASRTGLSNQPQHFGDGTRLSIL.

The table lists this clonotype with a few counts. The chain uses TRBV9 and TRBJ1-2; possible D gene TRBD1, 5 bases. CDR3 length: 16 residues. Germline V gene sequence: CDR1 SGDLS, CDR2 YYNGEE. V lost 1 base, J lost 0 bases, and 13 bases lay in between. CDR3 in amino acids: CASSVRDSMPNYGYTF. The CDR3 DNA reads TGTGCCAGCAGCGTACGGGACTCGATGCCTAACTATGGCTACACCTTC.

This clonotype has a count of ten or more. The genes are TRBV7-2 and TRBJ2-2; D is unclear. The V end lost 3 bases, the J end lost 4 bases, and 9 bases lay between the germline ends. The CDR3 is 14 residues long. Germline lookup yields CDR1 SGHTA and CDR2 FQGNSA. The CDR3: CASSFLWATGELFF. The CDR3 nucleotides read TGTGCCAGCAGCTTCCTATGGGCCACCGGGGAGCTGTTTTTT.

The chain links TRBV10-3 to TRBJ2-5; TRBD1 agrees at 9 bases. V was clipped by 10 bases and J by 4 bases; unmatched bases: 19. Germline V gene data show CDR1 as ENHRY and CDR2 as SYGVKD. The CDR3 totals 17 residues. CDR3 nucleotides: TGTGCCACGAAACGGATCTGGACAGGGGTTACACTAGAGACCCAGTACTTC. It is translated as CATKRIWTGVTLETQYF.

The J gene is TRBJ2-3, the V gene TRBV7-2; D gene uncertain. Germline loops: CDR1 SGHTA, CDR2 FQGNSA. This CDR3 is built from 16 residues. Trimming removed 1 base from V and 2 bases from J, with 13 bases in between. The CDR3 is CASSLEWAPPTDTQYF. CDR3 sequence (DNA): TGTGCCAGCAGCTTAGAATGGGCCCCACCCACAGATACGCAGTATTTT.

The J gene is TRBJ1-4, the V gene TRBV12-3 or TRBV12-4; D gene ambiguous. This CDR3 has 14 amino acids. V was shortened by 8 bases and J by 5 bases, with 15 bases between the two germline ends. Here the CDR3 reads CASVDVGNNEKLFF. The CDR3 nucleotides read TGTGCCAGCGTCGATGTTGGGAACAATGAAAAACTGTTTTTT.

The chain recombines TRBV12-3 or TRBV12-4 with TRBJ1-2, with a possible D match to TRBD1 (6 bases). The V gene lost 4 bases and the J gene lost 0 bases, with 12 bases spanning the gap. This CDR3 comprises 15 residues. The CDR3 reads CASSSHGTPNYGYTF. In DNA, the CDR3 is TGTGCCAGCAGTTCCCACGGGACACCTAACTATGGCTACACCTTC.

The chain employs TRBV14 and TRBJ1-5; the D is unclear. The V gene lost 0 bases and the J gene lost 0 bases, with 27 bases spanning the gap. The CDR3 is 22 residues long. Germline assignment: CDR1 SGHDN and CDR2 FVKESK. DNA of the CDR3: TGTGCCAGCAGCCAAGATCTGGCTGCAGGCCGAGTTAATACGGTTAGCAATCAGCCCCAGCATTTT. Translated: CASSQDLAAGRVNTVSNQPQHF.

This chain links TRBV5-1 with TRBJ2-5; weak D call: TRBD2 (5 bases). Germline V lookup: CDR1 SGHRS, CDR2 YFSETQ. V was pared by 4 bases and J by 7 bases, with 11 bases between. This CDR3 is 12 amino acids long. CDR3 coding DNA: TGCGCCAGCAGCCAAAGCGAGGGGACCCAGTACTTC. Translating it yields CASSQSEGTQYF.

Many counts were recorded for this clonotype. V and J are TRBV7-9 and TRBJ1-2; the D is unclear. The CDR3 is 12 residues long. The V gene's germline CDR1 is SEHNR and CDR2 FQNEAQ (reference sequence). The CDR3 coding sequence is TGTGCATTGGATGCCTCATACTATGGCTACACCTTC. Protein sequence: CALDASYYGYTF.

The DNA for the CDR3 is TGTGCCAGCAGTTTAACATCTGGAAACACCATATATTTT. Translated, it gives CASSLTSGNTIYF. The V call is TRBV12-3 or TRBV12-4, the J call TRBJ1-3; D not certain. This CDR3 comprises 13 residues. Trimming cost V 2 bases and J 1 base, with 3 bases left between them.

In this sample, this clonotype turned up a few times. The CDR3 nucleotides read TGCAGCGTATTACCCCGGGACGGAGACACTGGGGCCAACGTCCTGACTTTC. This sequence encodes CSVLPRDGDTGANVLTF. This chain uses TRBV29-1 with TRBJ2-6, with D perhaps given as TRBD1 or TRBD2 (5 bases each). V lost 6 bases to trimming and J lost 2 bases, with 20 bases between them. Germline V CDR1 and CDR2: SQVTM, ANQGSEA. This CDR3 has 17 residues.

This clonotype was counted ten times or more. The chain recombines TRBV12-3 or TRBV12-4 with TRBJ2-5; 12 bases agree with TRBD2. CDR3 length: 15 amino acids. The junction had 6 bases not matched to a gene; V was cut back by 5 bases and J by 5 bases. CDR3 protein: CASSRGLAGGETQYF. The CDR3 nucleotides are TGTGCCAGCAGTCGGGGTCTAGCGGGAGGGGAGACCCAGTACTTC.

This clonotype was picked up a small number of times. This chain links TRBV29-1 with TRBJ1-2; D is perhaps TRBD1 (5 bases). The germline V and J ends were trimmed by 3 bases and 8 bases, with 13 bases remaining between them. This CDR3 is built from 12 residues. Per the germline V gene, CDR1 is SQVTM and CDR2 is ANQGSEA. Here the CDR3 DNA reads TGCAGCGTTGATCCGGATCGGGGGGGCTACACCTTC. Translated: CSVDPDRGGYTF. Based on the CDR3 plus reference TRBV29-1 and TRBJ1-2, the full variable domain is SAVISQKPSRDICQRGTSLTIQCQVDSQVTMMFWYRQQPGQSLTLIATANQGSEATYESGFVIDKFPISRPNLTFSTLTVSNMSPEDSSIYLCSVDPDRGGYTFGSGTRLTVV.

The chain recombines TRBV6-2 or TRBV6-3 with TRBJ2-1, with 7 bases that match TRBD1. CDR1 and CDR2 from the germline V gene are MNHEY and SVGEGT. The CDR3 totals 12 residues. J lost 7 bases, V lost 7 bases, and 4 bases had no gene match. This CDR3 is CASKGGRNEQFF. Here the CDR3 DNA reads TGTGCCAGCAAAGGGGGCAGGAATGAGCAGTTCTTC.

This clonotype was counted only a few times. The chain employs TRBV29-1 and TRBJ1-3; D gene uncertain. The V end was cut by 4 bases, the J end by 1 base, with 5 bases between. There are 12 residues in the CDR3. Germline V gene lookup returns CDR1 SQVTM and CDR2 ANQGSEA. CDR3 in DNA: TGCAGCGTTGCAGAGTCTGGAAACACCATATATTTT. Translation: CSVAESGNTIYF.

The CDR3 region has the DNA TGTGCCACCAGCAGAGAGGCTCTGAACACTGAAGCTTTCTTT. Its translation: CATSREALNTEAFF. The V call is TRBV15, the J call TRBJ1-1; D gene ambiguous. CDR1 LNHNV and CDR2 YYDKDF come from the germline V gene (reference sequence). This CDR3 comprises 14 residues. Trimming left V 0 bases short and J 0 bases short, with 5 bases between.